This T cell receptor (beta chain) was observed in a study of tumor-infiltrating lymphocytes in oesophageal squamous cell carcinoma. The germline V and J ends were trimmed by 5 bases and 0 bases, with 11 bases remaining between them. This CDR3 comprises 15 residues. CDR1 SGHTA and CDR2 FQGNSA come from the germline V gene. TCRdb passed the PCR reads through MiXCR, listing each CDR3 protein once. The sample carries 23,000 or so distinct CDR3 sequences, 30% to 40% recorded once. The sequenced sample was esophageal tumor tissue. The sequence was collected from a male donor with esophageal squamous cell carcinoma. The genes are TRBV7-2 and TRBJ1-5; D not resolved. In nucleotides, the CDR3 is TGTGCCAGCAGCGCGGACGGGTATAGCAATCAGCCCCAGCATTTT. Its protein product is CASSADGYSNQPQHF.